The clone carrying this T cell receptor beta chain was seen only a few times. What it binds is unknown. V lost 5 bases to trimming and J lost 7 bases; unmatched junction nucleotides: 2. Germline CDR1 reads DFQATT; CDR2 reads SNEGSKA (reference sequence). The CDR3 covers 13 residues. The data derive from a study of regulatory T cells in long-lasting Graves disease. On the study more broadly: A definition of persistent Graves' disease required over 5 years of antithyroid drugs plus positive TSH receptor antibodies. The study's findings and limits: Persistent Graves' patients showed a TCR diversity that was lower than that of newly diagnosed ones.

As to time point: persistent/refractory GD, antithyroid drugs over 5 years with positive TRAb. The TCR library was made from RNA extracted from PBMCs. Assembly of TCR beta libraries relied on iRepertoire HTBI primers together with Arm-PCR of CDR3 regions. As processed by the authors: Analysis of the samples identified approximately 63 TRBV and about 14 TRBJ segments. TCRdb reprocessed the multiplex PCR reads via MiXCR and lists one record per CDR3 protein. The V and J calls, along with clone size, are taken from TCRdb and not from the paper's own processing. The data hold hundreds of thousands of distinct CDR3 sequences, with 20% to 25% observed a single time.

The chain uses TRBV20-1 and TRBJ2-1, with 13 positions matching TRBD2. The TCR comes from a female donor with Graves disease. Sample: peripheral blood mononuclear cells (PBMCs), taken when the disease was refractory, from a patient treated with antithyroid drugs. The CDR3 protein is CSAGGLAGNEQFF. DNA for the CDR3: TGCAGTGCTGGGGGACTAGCGGGAAATGAGCAGTTCTTC.